This T cell receptor beta chain emerged from a study of Ad26.COV2.S vaccination and SARS-CoV-2 variants. Measured with immunoSEQ multiplex PCR; TCRdb has only the in-frame clones, and not every one. In the table there are about 320,000 clones, 90% of which are singletons. The germline gives CDR1 ENHRY, CDR2 SYGVKD. Trimming took 3 bases from V and 2 from J, leaving 8 bases between them. This CDR3 region has 13 residues. Treatment noted: 15 to 20 received Ad26.COV2.S at low or high dose, single or two shots; 5 received placebo; per-sample allocation not given. Sampling took place 63 days after the first vaccine or placebo injection. Ad26.COV2.S expressed prefusion-stabilized spike from the original Wuhan strain.

This TCR was sampled from a person between 18 and 65 years old who received the Ad26.COV2.S COVID-19 vaccine or a placebo. The specimen comprised peripheral blood, sampled in a trial of Ad26.COV2.S vaccine versus placebo. This chain connects TRBV10-3 to TRBJ2-7; weak D call: TRBD2 (5 bases). The CDR3: CAISDGGTYEQYV. CDR3 sequence (DNA): TGTGCCATCAGTGATGGAGGTACCTACGAGCAGTACGTC.